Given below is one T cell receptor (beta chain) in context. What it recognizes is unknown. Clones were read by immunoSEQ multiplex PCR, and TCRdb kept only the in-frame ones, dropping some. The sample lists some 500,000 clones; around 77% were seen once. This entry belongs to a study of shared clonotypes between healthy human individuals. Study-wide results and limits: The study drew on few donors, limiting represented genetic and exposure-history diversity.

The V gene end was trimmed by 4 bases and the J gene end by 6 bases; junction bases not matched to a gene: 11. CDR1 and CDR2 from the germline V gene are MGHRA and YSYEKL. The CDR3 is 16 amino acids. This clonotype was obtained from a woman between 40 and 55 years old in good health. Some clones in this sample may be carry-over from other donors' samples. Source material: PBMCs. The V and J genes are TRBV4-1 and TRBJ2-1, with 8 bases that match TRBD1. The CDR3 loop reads CASSRKGQDNFNEQFF. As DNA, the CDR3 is TGCGCCAGCAGCCGGAAGGGACAGGATAATTTCAATGAGCAGTTCTTC.